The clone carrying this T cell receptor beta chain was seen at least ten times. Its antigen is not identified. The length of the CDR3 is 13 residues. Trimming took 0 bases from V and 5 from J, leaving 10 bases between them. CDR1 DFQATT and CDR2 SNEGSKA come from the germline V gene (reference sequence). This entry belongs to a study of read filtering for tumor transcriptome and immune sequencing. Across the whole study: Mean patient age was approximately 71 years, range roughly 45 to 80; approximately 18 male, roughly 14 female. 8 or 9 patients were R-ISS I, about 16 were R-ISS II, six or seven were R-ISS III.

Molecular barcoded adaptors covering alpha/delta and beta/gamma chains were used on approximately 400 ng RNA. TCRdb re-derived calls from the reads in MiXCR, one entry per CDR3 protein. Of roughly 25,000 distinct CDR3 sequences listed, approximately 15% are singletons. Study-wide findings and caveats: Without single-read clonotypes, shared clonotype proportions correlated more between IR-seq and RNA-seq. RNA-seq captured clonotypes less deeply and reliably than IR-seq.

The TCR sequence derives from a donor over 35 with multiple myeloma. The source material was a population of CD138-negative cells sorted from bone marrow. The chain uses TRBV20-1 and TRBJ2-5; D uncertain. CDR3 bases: TGCAGTGCTAGAGATTCCGGGTTCGAGACCCAGTACTTC. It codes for CSARDSGFETQYF.